The rows below give T cell receptor beta chains drawn from one sample of a study of cytomegalovirus exposure and HLA in healthy donors. Only in-frame clones appear in the TCRdb table, and some are missing; sequencing was by immunoSEQ multiplex PCR. Here the sample spans under 110,000 clones, roughly nine tenths being singletons. The sequenced material came from PBMCs. These receptors were taken from a woman under 30 in good health and CMV-seropositive. CDR3s include the opening cysteine and the closing phenylalanine or tryptophan. D genes are given only for firm matches. Expanded clones get a size class; other rows say once, few or many, or leave the size out.

j_call clone_size v_call d_call cdr3_nt cdr3_aa
TRBJ2-3 . TRBV9 TRBD1 TGTGCCAGCAGCGTATCGACAGGGGCCACAGATACGCAGTATTTT CASSVSTGATDTQYF
TRBJ1-2 . TRBV19 . TGTGCCAGTAGTTACCAGGGAGGTGGCTACACCTTC CASSYQGGGYTF
TRBJ1-6 medium-sized TRBV25-1 . TGTGCCAGCAGTGATCGGCGGGACGTCTCACCCCTCCACTTT CASSDRRDVSPLHF
TRBJ2-1 . TRBV29-1 . TGCAGCTCCCGTGGGGGGTCGGGGTACAATGAGCAGTTCTTC CSSRGGSGYNEQFF
TRBJ1-6 many TRBV6-5 . TGTGCCAGCAGTTTGCAGATCTCCTATAATTCACCCCTCCACTTT CASSLQISYNSPLHF
TRBJ2-3 . TRBV11-2 . TGTGCCAGCAGCCACTCGCATACGCAGTATTTT CASSHSHTQYF
TRBJ2-5 . TRBV27 . TGTGCCAGCAGCTCACATAACCTCCAAGAGACCCAGTACTTC CASSSHNLQETQYF
TRBJ2-5 once TRBV28 . TGTGCCAGCATTGGCGACAGACAAGAGACCCAGTACTTC CASIGDRQETQYF
TRBJ2-5 . TRBV28 TRBD2 TGTGCCAGCAGAACTTGGCGGGGGGGCCGCGAGACCCAGTACTTC CASRTWRGGRETQYF
TRBJ1-5 . TRBV6-6 TRBD1 TGTGCCAGCAGTCAGGGACAGGGGGGCAATCAGCCCCAGCATTTT CASSQGQGGNQPQHF
TRBJ1-6 . TRBV11-2 . TGTGCCAGCAGCTTAGAGCCAGGGGCTAATTCACCCCTCCACTTT CASSLEPGANSPLHF
TRBJ2-2 . TRBV11-2 . TGTGCCAGCAGCGGACAGCTGGACACCGGGGAGCTGTTTTTT CASSGQLDTGELFF
TRBJ1-1 . TRBV27 TRBD1 TGTGCCAGCAGTATAAACAGGGGTACGAACACTGAAGCTTTCTTT CASSINRGTNTEAFF
TRBJ2-5 once TRBV4-2 . TGTGCCAGCAGTAAAACAGGCCAAGAGACCCAGTACTTC CASSKTGQETQYF
TRBJ2-1 . TRBV9 . TGTGCCAGCAGCGTAGTTCAGGGTGGGAATGAGCAGTTCTTC CASSVVQGGNEQFF
TRBJ1-1 few TRBV5-4 . TGTGCCAGCAGCTTACAGGGTTTAGGGAGGAACACTGAAGCTTTCTTT CASSLQGLGRNTEAFF
TRBJ2-7 few TRBV9 . TGTGCCAGCAGCGGGGGAGGAGGGCACGAGCAGTACTTC CASSGGGGHEQYF
TRBJ1-1 . TRBV1 . TGCACCAGCAGCCAAGTAATCCCCACACAAGGGGGCACTGAAGCTTTCTTT CTSSQVIPTQGGTEAFF
TRBJ1-6 . TRBV27 . TGTGCCAGCACTCTGACTGGGGGAGGGAATTCACCCCTCCACTTT CASTLTGGGNSPLHF
TRBJ2-1 . TRBV19 . TGTGCCAGTAGTAAAGATAACACCTACAATGAGCAGTTCTTC CASSKDNTYNEQFF
TRBJ1-6 few TRBV27 TRBD1 TGTGCCAGCAGCTTCGGGACAGATAATTCACCCCTCCACTTT CASSFGTDNSPLHF
TRBJ1-1 . TRBV27 TRBD1 TGTGCCAGCAGTCGACAGGGGGCTTTCACTGAAGCTTTCTTT CASSRQGAFTEAFF